The clone carrying this T cell receptor (beta chain) occurred many times. Antigen unknown. This sample was included in a study of T cell repertoires in cytomegalovirus infection. Study-level information: CMV infection together with matching HLA type was indicated by public TCR beta signatures.

Study-wide points: What dominated the ex vivo response were HLA-C-restricted CMV-specific TCR beta clonotypes.

Each CDR3 protein is one row after TCRdb ran MiXCR on the reads. The sample carries 300,000 or so distinct CDR3 sequences, around 10% recorded once. The CDR3 covers 14 residues. Germline lookup yields CDR1 SGHDT and CDR2 YYEEEE. Trimming removed 3 bases from V and 1 base from J, with 10 bases in between. This TCR was recovered from a human donor in good health (CMV status not recorded). Some clones in this sample may be carry-over from other donors' samples. Sequenced sample: PBMCs. The chain couples TRBV5-6 to TRBJ1-1, with D maybe TRBD1 (6 bases). CDR3 nucleotide sequence: TGTGCCAGCAGCTGGGACACCGAGAACACTGAAGCTTTCTTT. Its translation is CASSWDTENTEAFF.